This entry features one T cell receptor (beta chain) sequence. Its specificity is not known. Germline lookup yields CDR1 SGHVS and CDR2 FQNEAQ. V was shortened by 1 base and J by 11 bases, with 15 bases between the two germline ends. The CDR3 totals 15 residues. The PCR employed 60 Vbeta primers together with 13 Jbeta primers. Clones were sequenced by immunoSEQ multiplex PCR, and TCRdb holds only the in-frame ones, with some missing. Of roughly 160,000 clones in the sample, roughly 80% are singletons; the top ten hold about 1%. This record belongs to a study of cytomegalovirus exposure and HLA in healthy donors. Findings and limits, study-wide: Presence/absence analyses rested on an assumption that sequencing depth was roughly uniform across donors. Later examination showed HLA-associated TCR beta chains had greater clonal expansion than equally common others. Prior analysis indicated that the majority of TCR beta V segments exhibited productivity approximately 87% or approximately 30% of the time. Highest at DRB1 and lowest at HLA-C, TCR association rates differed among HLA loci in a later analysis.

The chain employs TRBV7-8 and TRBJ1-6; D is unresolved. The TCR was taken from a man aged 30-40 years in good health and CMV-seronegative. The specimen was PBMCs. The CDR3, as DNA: TGTGCCAGCAGCTTAGATACAGTCCGGGGTGCACCCCTCCACTTT. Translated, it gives CASSLDTVRGAPLHF.